A single sample gave rise to the 5 T cell receptor beta chains below, sequenced in a study of T cells after yellow fever vaccination. Each CDR3 protein is one row after TCRdb ran MiXCR on the 5' RACE reads. This sample has hundreds of thousands of distinct CDR3 sequences; about 12% occur once, and the top ten carry more than 13%. Sample: PBMCs, taken on the day of the yellow fever booster vaccination. These receptors were collected from a young man who received the YFV17D yellow fever vaccine.

This clonotype has more than one count but fewer than ten. CDR3 nucleotides: TGTGCCAGCAGTTCGGGGGCTTTGGGTGGGGAGCAGTTCTTC. This encodes CASSSGALGGEQFF. The chain uses TRBV7-8 and TRBJ2-1, with D possibly called TRBD1 or TRBD2 (6 bases each). The V gene lost 6 bases and the J gene lost 10 bases, with 19 bases spanning the gap. CDR1 and CDR2 (germline): SGHVS, FQNEAQ. The CDR3 is made up of 14 amino acids. Full variable domain (rest looked up from reference TRBV7-8 and TRBJ2-1): GAGVSQSPRYKVAKRGQDVALRCDPISGHVSLFWYQQALGQGPEFLTYFQNEAQLDKSGLPSDRFFAERPEGSVSTLKIQRTQQEDSAVYLCASSSGALGGEQFFGPGTRLTVL.

This clonotype has only a few counts. The chain joins TRBV23-1 to TRBJ2-5; tentative D call: TRBD1 (5 bases). TRBV23-1 is labeled an ORF, and its function is uncertain. The V and J ends lost 3 bases and 10 bases respectively, with 21 bases between them. The CDR3 has 15 amino acids. The CDR3 protein is CASSHNFPCKGDQYF. CDR3 coding DNA: TGCGCCAGCAGTCATAATTTCCCCTGCAAAGGGGACCAGTACTTC.

This clonotype was observed a handful of times. This chain uses TRBV15 with TRBJ2-1, with 13 bases aligning to TRBD2. V was clipped by 0 bases and J by 2 bases; unmatched bases: 4. Germline values: CDR1 LNHNV, CDR2 YYDKDF (reference sequence). There are 18 residues in the CDR3. As DNA, the CDR3 is TGTGCCACCAGCAGAGATAGACTAGCGGGAGGACCCTACAATGAGCAGTTCTTC. Its protein is CATSRDRLAGGPYNEQFF.

This clonotype was counted between two and nine times. The chain recombines TRBV5-8 with TRBJ2-1, with TRBD2 matching over 9 bases. Germline CDR1 is SGHTS and CDR2 is YDEGEE. The CDR3 is 17 residues long. J was trimmed by 0 bases and V by 0 bases; bases with no gene match: 4. As DNA, the CDR3 is TGTGCCAGCAGCTTGGCTAGCGGGAACCCCTCCTACAATGAGCAGTTCTTC. As protein: CASSLASGNPSYNEQFF.

The chain joins TRBV20-1 to TRBJ1-4, with TRBD1 as a possible D gene (6 bases). The CDR3 spans 12 residues. Per germline, CDR1 DFQATT and CDR2 SNEGSKA (reference sequence). V was shortened by 7 bases and J by 6 bases, with 12 bases between the two germline ends. CDR3 coding DNA: TGCAGTGGAACAGGGCGGGATGAAAAACTGTTTTTT. Translated, it gives CSGTGRDEKLFF.